Given below is one T cell receptor beta chain in context. What it binds is not known. Per the germline V gene, CDR1 is WSHSY and CDR2 is SAAADI. After removal of 10 bases from V and 6 bases from J, the junction contained 8 bases not matched to a gene. The length of the CDR3 is 13 residues. This specimen belongs to a study of cytomegalovirus exposure and HLA in healthy donors. Whole-study context: There were approximately 81 million unique TCRs (from HLA-typed donors) in an early data release.

Primers for the PCR totalled 60 Vbeta and 13 Jbeta. TCRdb's table, derived via immunoSEQ multiplex PCR, lists solely in-frame clones and lacks some. The sample carries more than 80,000 clones, 60% to 80% recorded once. Study findings and constraints: Among TCR beta chains, those listed as cytomegalovirus-associated numbered some 170.

This chain connects TRBV10-2 to TRBJ2-3, with TRBD2 matching over 9 bases. Material: PBMCs. The TCR sequence derives from a woman in her sixties or seventies in good health and CMV-seropositive. CDR3 nucleotide sequence: TGCGCCACCCAAGCGGGAGGATTTGATACGCAGTATTTT. It is translated as CATQAGGFDTQYF.